This T cell receptor beta chain is drawn from a study of response to subunit inactivated influenza vaccine listed by TCRdb under 2018. In the study overall: Deep quantitative profiling of the T cell receptor repertoire was used in the study to follow responses to a trivalent subunit inactivated influenza vaccine. What the work shows at the level of the full study, not this receptor alone: The authors proposed that each seasonal influenza vaccination may bring in only a limited number of new T cells.

Library preparation used RT-PCR. Sequencing was performed on an Illumina HiSeq 2500. TCRdb itself trimmed the public reads at Q25 with fastp, ran MiXCR and retained productive beta chains. Duplicate CDR3 protein sequences are folded into a single record with the most common DNA and genes. The sample table shows approximately 700,000 distinct CDR3 sequences, and about 15% are seen once. Together, the top ten hold approximately 6.5% of the sample. A few counts support this clonotype. It lacks a known antigen. One base away there is no much larger clone; base qualities are not given. Including the terminal cysteine and phenylalanine, the CDR3 comprises 16 residues. The kept DNA is CDR3 alone, 48 bases in frame from the first base. CDR1 is given as SGHAT and CDR2 as FQDESV, both from the germline V gene (reference sequence). The V end gives up 5 bases and the J end 2 bases, leaving 7 bases in the junction not matched to a gene.

The receptor comes from a man in his fifties or sixties who received an inactivated influenza vaccine. Donor details come from another sample of the same person, matched by shared clones. Sequencing was performed on PBMCs from blood, taken 14 to 15 days before vaccination. The chain joins TRBV11-1 to TRBJ2-1, with 9 middle bases fitting TRBD2. This receptor has the CDR3 CASSPRSGRPYNEQFF. The DNA sequence is given as TGTGCCAGCAGCCCCCGCAGCGGGAGGCCCTACAATGAGCAGTTCTTC.